This T cell receptor (beta chain) is from a study of T cells in Graves' hyperthyroidism and ophthalmopathy. Notes on the study in general: Most clonotypes expanded in thyroid above 0.001 were likewise present in blood.

Amplified TCR beta CDR3 regions came from RNA transcripts. Initially, a first-round RT-PCR of the TCR CDR3 employed the HTBI primer set. TCRdb recomputed calls from the multiplex PCR reads with MiXCR, one row per CDR3 protein. The sample carries 350,000 to 400,000 distinct CDR3 sequences, roughly 20% recorded once. Clinical symptoms, serum thyroxine, TRAb, thyroid ultrasound and orbital computed tomography informed diagnoses. CDR3 size: 14 residues. Germline V gives CDR1 MNHEY, CDR2 SVGEGT. V was trimmed by 1 base and J by 2 bases, leaving 7 bases between them. Concerning this clonotype: Its target is unknown.

The TCR was taken from a man aged 18 to 30 with Graves' ophthalmopathy. The rearrangement links TRBV6-2 or TRBV6-3 to TRBJ2-3; D is undetermined. The sample was blood. In DNA, the CDR3 is TGTGCCAGCAGTTACTACCGAACCACAGATACGCAGTATTTT. As protein: CASSYYRTTDTQYF.